The 32 T cell receptor beta chains below were found in one sample sequenced in a study of blood T cells in healthy people across ages. With a J-beta primer mix and a sample-barcoded 5' primer, a second PCR ran about 7 to 12 cycles. One entry per CDR3 protein results from TCRdb running MiXCR on the 5' RACE reads. The sample includes some 1,800,000 distinct CDR3 sequences, about two fifths of them seen just once. Sequencing was carried out using blood. These receptor sequences come from a human donor in good health.

This clonotype was detected only a few times. The chain combines TRBV4-2 with TRBJ2-6; 7 bases are shared with TRBD1. With V trimmed by 8 bases and J by 1 base, 8 bases remained unmatched. The germline V gene encodes CDR1 LGHNA and CDR2 YNFKEQ. This CDR3 region has 16 residues. The CDR3 loop reads CASQHEGASGANVLTF. DNA of the CDR3: TGTGCCAGCCAACACGAGGGGGCTTCTGGGGCCAACGTCCTGACTTTC.

Of note for this clonotype: The junction shows a germline mismatch at one end, possibly a read error. The genes are TRBV20-1 and TRBJ2-7; TRBD2 is a possible D gene (5 bases). The germline CDR1 and CDR2 sequences are DFQATT and SNEGSKA (reference sequence). This CDR3 has 15 residues. The CDR3 DNA sequence: TGCAGTCCTAGCCGGGATCTGGGCAGCTCCTACGAGCAGTACTTC. This sequence encodes CSPSRDLGSSYEQYF.

This clonotype has a single count. The rearrangement joins TRBV2 to TRBJ2-7; D gene ambiguous. CDR3 size: 15 residues. Germline values: CDR1 SNHLY, CDR2 FYNNEI. Deletions cut 4 bases from V and 0 bases from J, with 13 bases between. CDR3 amino acids: CASSGTQDRSYEQYF. In DNA, the CDR3 is TGTGCCAGCAGTGGGACGCAGGACCGCTCCTACGAGCAGTACTTC.

This chain links TRBV4-2 with TRBJ1-2; 8 nucleotides line up with TRBD1. Germline V lookup: CDR1 LGHNA, CDR2 YNFKEQ. Trimming took 4 bases from V and 2 from J; bases not matched to a gene: 6. This CDR3 is built from 15 residues. The CDR3 coding sequence is TGTGCCAGCAGCCCTCGACAGGGGAGGAACTATGGCTACACCTTC. It encodes CASSPRQGRNYGYTF.

This CDR3 reads CATIYRGRTDTQYF. In DNA form, the CDR3 reads TGTGCGACGATCTACAGGGGCAGGACAGATACGCAGTATTTT. This chain connects TRBV30 to TRBJ2-3; 7 bases are shared with TRBD1. Germline-derived CDR1 and CDR2 are GTSNPN and SVGIG (reference sequence). This CDR3 region has 14 residues. Full variable domain (missing parts from reference TRBV30 and TRBJ2-3): SQTIHQWPATLVQPVGSPLSLECTVEGTSNPNLYWYRQAAGRGLQLLFYSVGIGQISSEVPQNLSASRPQDRQFILSSKKLLLSDSGFYLCATIYRGRTDTQYFGPGTRLTVL.

This clonotype was counted between two and nine times. The V gene is TRBV6-5, the J gene TRBJ1-2; D gene unclear. V lost 1 base and J 3 bases, leaving 9 bases between the germline ends. The CDR3 totals 14 residues. CDR1 is MNHEY and CDR2 is SVGAGI in the germline V gene. The CDR3, as DNA: TGTGCCAGCAGTTACTGGGGAAATGACTATGGCTACACCTTC. Its protein is CASSYWGNDYGYTF.

The gene calls are TRBV29-1 and TRBJ2-4; 8 nucleotides align to TRBD1. The DNA end is more similar to TRBJ2-7, so the J call may be wrong. The CDR3 runs 14 residues. In germline, CDR1 is SQVTM, CDR2 ANQGSEA. The CDR3 region is CSVEGPGGEHEQYF. CDR3 in DNA: TGCAGCGTTGAAGGGCCAGGGGGCGAACACGAGCAGTACTTC.

The V gene is TRBV9, the J gene TRBJ1-5; 8 nucleotides line up with TRBD1. This CDR3 contains 16 residues. Germline V gene data show CDR1 as SGDLS and CDR2 as YYNGEE. The trim removed 2 bases at V and 1 base at J, leaving 5 bases unmatched. The CDR3 DNA is TGTGCCAGCAGCGTGACAGGGGCGTTAAGCAATCAGCCCCAGCATTTT. The encoded protein is CASSVTGALSNQPQHF.

The chain's CDR3 is CASSLWTATNEKLFF. In nucleotides, the CDR3 is TGCGCCAGCAGCTTGTGGACGGCAACTAATGAAAAACTGTTTTTT. The chain carries TRBV5-1 and TRBJ1-4; D gene unclear. V lost 1 base and J lost 0, with 7 bases in between. Germline V gene data show CDR1 as SGHRS and CDR2 as YFSETQ. This CDR3 comprises 15 residues.

The V gene is TRBV5-1, the J gene TRBJ2-5, with D possibly TRBD1 on 6 matching bases. Gene TRBJ2-7 matches the end of the DNA better, so the J call may be wrong. The CDR3 consists of 15 residues. Germline V CDR1 and CDR2: SGHRS, YFSETQ. This chain's CDR3 is CASSLETGKEYEQYF. CDR3 DNA sequence: TGCGCCAGCAGCTTGGAAACAGGGAAAGAGTACGAGCAGTACTTC.

A few counts support this clonotype. V is TRBV5-6 and J is TRBJ2-1; D perhaps matches TRBD1 (6 bases). Trimming left V 3 bases short and J 7 bases short, with 14 bases between. The germline V gene encodes CDR1 SGHDT and CDR2 YYEEEE. The CDR3 consists of 14 residues. The CDR3 DNA follows: TGTGCCAGCAGCTCCGGGACACCAGCGAATGAGCAGTTCTTC. This encodes CASSSGTPANEQFF.

This clonotype was recorded at least ten times. This chain joins TRBV12-3 or TRBV12-4 and TRBJ2-7, with D perhaps TRBD1 (6 bases). The CDR3 runs to 13 residues. The V end was cut by 7 bases, the J end by 0 bases, with 10 bases between. CDR3 in amino acids: CASKTGSSYEQYF. As DNA, the CDR3 is TGTGCCAGCAAAACAGGGAGCTCCTACGAGCAGTACTTC.

This clonotype has just a few counts. V gene TRBV4-3 combines with J gene TRBJ2-1; TRBD2 matches at 10 bases. Germline loops: CDR1 LGHNA, CDR2 YSLEER. This CDR3 comprises 17 residues. V lost 0 bases to trimming and J lost 4 bases; unmatched junction nucleotides: 6. The DNA for the CDR3 is TGCGCCAGCAGCCAAGAAGCTGCTAGCGGGGGATACAATGAGCAGTTCTTC. As protein: CASSQEAASGGYNEQFF.

Only a few counts were recorded for this clonotype. DNA for the CDR3: TGTGCCAGCAGTTACGGTGGACAGGGTGGCGGGAGCAATCAGCCCCAGCATTTT. Translated: CASSYGGQGGGSNQPQHF. The rearrangement uses TRBV6-2 or TRBV6-3 and TRBJ1-5; 8 bases match TRBD1. CDR1 is MNHEY and CDR2 is SVGEGT in the germline V gene. V lost 2 bases to trimming and J lost 1 base; unmatched junction nucleotides: 10. This CDR3 is 18 amino acids long.

CDR3 sequence: CASSVTGLGEQYF. CDR3 nucleotides: TGTGCCAGCAGTGTTACAGGGCTCGGCGAGCAGTACTTC. The V and J genes are TRBV12-3 or TRBV12-4 and TRBJ2-7, with D perhaps matching TRBD1 (6 bases). V dropped 5 bases and J dropped 6 bases, with 14 bases sitting between them. This CDR3 spans 13 amino acids.

The gene calls are TRBV5-1 and TRBJ2-5, with TRBD2 identical over 8 bases. The V gene's germline CDR1 is SGHRS and CDR2 YFSETQ. V lost 5 bases, J lost 3 bases, and 6 bases stayed unmatched. The CDR3 is made up of 14 amino acids. Here the CDR3 reads CASRWDSGEETQYF. The CDR3, as DNA: TGCGCCAGCAGGTGGGATAGCGGGGAAGAGACCCAGTACTTC.

The J gene is TRBJ1-2, the V gene TRBV2; D is unclear. The CDR3 is 13 residues long. The V end lost 6 bases, the J end lost 8 bases, and 16 bases lay between the germline ends. The germline V gene has CDR1 SNHLY and CDR2 FYNNEI. CDR3 amino acids: CASRPTESGGYTF. The CDR3, as DNA: TGTGCCAGCAGACCTACCGAATCGGGGGGCTACACCTTC. Using reference TRBV2 and TRBJ1-2 for the parts outside the CDR3, the full variable domain is EPEVTQTPSHQVTQMGQEVILRCVPISNHLYFYWYRQILGQKVEFLVSFYNNEISEKSEIFDDQFSVERPDGSNFTLKIRSTKLEDSAMYFCASRPTESGGYTFGSGTRLTVV.

This chain connects TRBV12-3 or TRBV12-4 to TRBJ2-7, with TRBD2 matching over 9 bases. The CDR3 loop spans 14 amino acids. J gave up 0 bases and V 6 bases, and 3 bases lay outside the gene matches. CDR3 sequence: CASRLAGSSYEQYF. CDR3 nucleotides: TGTGCCAGCAGGCTAGCGGGGAGCTCCTACGAGCAGTACTTC.

This clonotype was counted a few times. The chain joins TRBV29-1 to TRBJ1-1; perhaps TRBD1 as D (5 bases). With 1 base removed from V and 7 bases from J, the gap between germline ends came to 7 bases. This CDR3 region has 11 residues. Germline loops: CDR1 SQVTM, CDR2 ANQGSEA. The CDR3 DNA is TGCAGCGTTGAAGTGGGGGGTGAAGCTTTCTTT. Residues: CSVEVGGEAFF.

The genes are TRBV11-2 and TRBJ2-2, with a weak D call TRBD2 (6 bases). CDR3 length: 16 amino acids. The germline CDR1 and CDR2 sequences are SGHAT and FQNNGV. V dropped 1 base and J dropped 0 bases, with 9 bases sitting between them. The DNA of the CDR3 is TGTGCCAGCAGCTTAGGGAGGGCGGCGAACACCGGGGAGCTGTTTTTT. It specifies CASSLGRAANTGELFF.

This rearrangement joins TRBV7-9 to TRBJ2-7, with D perhaps TRBD1 (5 bases). Germline V gene data show CDR1 as SEHNR and CDR2 as FQNEAQ (reference sequence). This CDR3 comprises 16 residues. V was trimmed by 4 bases and J by 0 bases, leaving 16 bases between them. The CDR3 sequence is CASSSQDSAGSYEQYF. In DNA, the CDR3 is TGTGCCAGCAGCTCCCAAGACAGCGCCGGCTCCTACGAGCAGTACTTC.

V and J are TRBV2 and TRBJ2-1, with D unclear. The tail of the sequence fits TRBJ2-7 better, so the J call may be wrong. Germline CDR1 reads SNHLY; CDR2 reads FYNNEI. The CDR3 spans 15 residues. As DNA, the CDR3 is TGTGCCAGCAGTGAAGTAGCTCCCTCCTACAATGAGCAGTACTTC. Translated: CASSEVAPSYNEQYF.

The chain is built from TRBV20-1 and TRBJ2-2; D possibly corresponds to TRBD2 (7 bases). Germline values: CDR1 DFQATT, CDR2 SNEGSKA (reference sequence). The ends were cut back, 2 bases at V and 4 bases at J, with 17 bases in the middle. The CDR3 spans 16 residues. CDR3 sequence (DNA): TGCAGTGCTAGAAGGTCCGGGGGGCACGGCACCGGGGAGCTGTTTTTT. Its translation: CSARRSGGHGTGELFF.

The chain has TRBV15 and TRBJ2-7; 9 bases align to TRBD1. In germline, CDR1 is LNHNV, CDR2 YYDKDF (reference sequence). This CDR3 comprises 13 residues. V lost 3 bases and J lost 6; bases outside the gene matches: 3. The CDR3 protein is CATSRATGGEQYF. In DNA, the CDR3 is TGTGCCACCAGCAGGGCGACAGGGGGCGAGCAGTACTTC.

The table lists this clonotype with a few counts. The chain has TRBV7-2 and TRBJ1-1, with 7 bases that match TRBD1. Unmatched junction bases numbered 8, after V lost 1 base and J lost 6 bases. CDR1 SGHTA and CDR2 FQGNSA come from the germline V gene. This CDR3 is built from 15 residues. The CDR3 sequence is CASSLVPQGGAEAFF. In DNA form, the CDR3 reads TGTGCCAGCAGCTTAGTCCCTCAGGGGGGGGCTGAAGCTTTCTTT.

The rearrangement links TRBV6-2 or TRBV6-3 to TRBJ2-4, with 9 bases identical to TRBD1. The CDR3 is made up of 14 amino acids. Germline V gene data show CDR1 as MNHEY and CDR2 as SVGEGT. The junction had 7 bases not matched to a gene; V was cut back by 4 bases and J by 9 bases. The DNA for the CDR3 is TGTGCCAGCAGTTCCACAGGGGGCGCGAGCATTCAGTACTTC. Its translation: CASSSTGGASIQYF.

The V gene is TRBV2, the J gene TRBJ2-5; 8 nucleotides match TRBD2. The J call is in doubt because the DNA end fits TRBJ2-7 better. Germline V gene lookup returns CDR1 SNHLY and CDR2 FYNNEI. This CDR3 has 15 residues. DNA of the CDR3: TGTGCCAGCACGTTAGAAGGGGCGGGGGGCGACGAGCAGTACTTC. It yields the protein CASTLEGAGGDEQYF.

This clonotype was seen at least ten times. The rearrangement joins TRBV20-1 to TRBJ2-5; 14 bases agree with TRBD2. The CDR3 is made up of 19 amino acids. V trimming: 0 bases; J trimming: 1 base; junction bases outside the gene matches: 10. The germline CDR1 and CDR2 sequences are DFQATT and SNEGSKA (reference sequence). Here the CDR3 DNA reads TGCAGTGCTAGAGATCCCGGGACTAGCGGGGGTGGTCCCCAAGAGACCCAGTACTTC. Translating it yields CSARDPGTSGGGPQETQYF.

Points on this clonotype: A read error may produce the germline difference seen at one junction end. The chain joins TRBV11-2 to TRBJ1-2; no definite D call. The CDR3 runs 15 residues. Germline loops: CDR1 SGHAT, CDR2 FQNNGV. Here the CDR3 DNA reads TGTGCCAGCAGCTTAGGGCAGAACCTTAACTATAGCTACACCTTC. Protein product: CASSLGQNLNYSYTF.

This clonotype was seen only a few times. The chain carries TRBV20-1 and TRBJ2-5; TRBD1 agrees at 9 bases. The junction had 13 bases not matched to a gene; V was cut back by 6 bases and J by 5 bases. CDR3 length: 15 amino acids. CDR1 and CDR2 from the germline V gene are DFQATT and SNEGSKA (reference sequence). This CDR3 reads CSAKYPGQGGETQYF. CDR3 nucleotide sequence: TGCAGTGCCAAGTACCCGGGACAGGGAGGGGAGACCCAGTACTTC.

The rearrangement links TRBV7-9 to TRBJ2-7; 8 bases align to TRBD1. Germline values: CDR1 SEHNR, CDR2 FQNEAQ (reference sequence). This CDR3 is 15 amino acids long. Trimming cost V 5 bases and J 0 bases; bases outside gene matches: 6. CDR3 bases: TGTGCCAGCAGCCGACAGGGGATCAGCTCCTACGAGCAGTACTTC. Translated, it gives CASSRQGISSYEQYF.

The chain joins TRBV7-3 to TRBJ2-7, with D tentatively TRBD2 (6 bases). The CDR3 has 15 amino acids. The germline gives CDR1 SGHTA, CDR2 FQGTGA. V lost 3 bases to trimming and J lost 7 bases, with 19 bases between them. The DNA for the CDR3 is TGTGCCAGCAGCTTGGGGGGAGTCCCCTACAATGAGCAGTACTTC. It is translated as CASSLGGVPYNEQYF.